This entry lists 23 T cell receptor beta chains sequenced from one sample in a study of OX40 agonist ivuxolimab in advanced cancers. Generated by immunoSEQ multiplex PCR, the TCRdb table keeps only in-frame clones and is missing some. The repertoire holds about 98,000 clones, with approximately 86% as singletons. This material consisted of CD4+ or CD8+ T cells sorted from blood, taken in a trial of the OX40 agonist ivuxolimab. These receptors were obtained from an adult with an advanced solid tumor such as melanoma, head and neck, liver or kidney cancer.

The V and J genes are TRBV20-1 and TRBJ1-1; D is uncertain. CDR3 length equals 11 residues. Trimming stripped 1 base from V and 7 bases from J, with 7 bases between. Germline V gene lookup returns CDR1 DFQATT and CDR2 SNEGSKA (reference sequence). CDR3 loop: CSARGVGEAFF. The CDR3 DNA follows: TGCAGTGCTAGAGGGGTGGGTGAAGCTTTCTTT.

V is TRBV4-3 and J is TRBJ1-2, with 8 positions matching TRBD1. J lost 8 bases, V lost 0 bases, and 5 bases had no gene match. CDR3 length: 14 amino acids. Germline CDR1 and CDR2: LGHNA and YSLEER. The CDR3 reads CASSQDGQGGGYTF. The DNA of the CDR3 is TGCGCCAGCAGCCAAGATGGACAGGGCGGGGGCTACACCTTC.

V is TRBV6-1 and J is TRBJ1-4; 7 bases align to TRBD1. The germline V gene has CDR1 MNHNS and CDR2 SASEGT. This CDR3 is built from 16 residues. Trimming took 4 bases from V and 4 from J; bases not matched to a gene: 9. The CDR3 sequence: CASSAYPGQFNEKLFF. The DNA of the CDR3 is TGTGCCAGCAGTGCCTACCCGGGACAGTTTAATGAAAAACTGTTTTTT.

The chain employs TRBV18 and TRBJ2-7, with 11 bases fitting TRBD1. The V segment lost 3 bases and the J segment 10 bases; nucleotides outside the gene matches: 5. This CDR3 contains 13 residues. Looked up from germline, CDR1 is KGHSH and CDR2 is LQKENI. The CDR3 DNA follows: TGTGCCAGCTCACCGGACAGGGGGCTAGGCCAGTACTTC. It codes for CASSPDRGLGQYF.

This clone was seen at least ten times. The chain is built from TRBV28 and TRBJ1-2; D not resolved. This CDR3 is built from 13 residues. V was shortened by 6 bases and J by 8 bases, with 16 bases between the two germline ends. The germline gives CDR1 MDHEN, CDR2 SYDVKM. CDR3 amino acids: CASSFRGGRGYTF. The CDR3 DNA follows: TGTGCCAGCAGCTTCCGAGGAGGGAGAGGCTACACCTTC.

The chain couples TRBV18 to TRBJ1-2, with 8 nucleotides matching TRBD1. The CDR3 sequence is 12 residues long. Germline assignment: CDR1 KGHSH and CDR2 LQKENI. J lost 4 bases, V lost 6 bases, and 1 base had no gene match. The CDR3 here is CASSGTGYGYTF. The CDR3 DNA sequence: TGTGCCAGCTCTGGGACAGGCTATGGCTACACCTTC.

J is TRBJ2-2 and V is TRBV9; TRBD2 is a possible D gene (6 bases). With 0 bases removed from V and 0 bases from J, the gap between germline ends came to 6 bases. Germline lookup yields CDR1 SGDLS and CDR2 YYNGEE. This CDR3 comprises 15 residues. CDR3 nucleotides: TGTGCCAGCAGCGTAGTAGCGGCGAACACCGGGGAGCTGTTTTTT. As protein: CASSVVAANTGELFF.

The chain links TRBV28 to TRBJ1-2; D perhaps matches TRBD1 (6 bases). This CDR3 contains 13 residues. Germline V lookup: CDR1 MDHEN, CDR2 SYDVKM. Trimming left V 5 bases short and J 7 bases short, with 14 bases between. For the CDR3, the DNA is TGTGCCAGCAGTCCACAGGGATATGGTGGCTACACCTTC. Encoded protein: CASSPQGYGGYTF.

V and J are TRBV5-1 and TRBJ2-4; 7 bases are shared with TRBD2. The CDR3 has 15 residues. V dropped 5 bases and J dropped 0; count of bases not matched to a gene: 5. CDR1 is SGHRS, CDR2 YFSETQ, per germline. The CDR3 spells CASSQSGIAKNIQYF. The CDR3 DNA reads TGCGCCAGCAGTCAAAGCGGGATAGCCAAAAACATTCAGTACTTC. Looking up the rest from reference TRBV5-1 and TRBJ2-4 gives the full variable domain: KAGVTQTPRYLIKTRGQQVTLSCSPISGHRSVSWYQQTPGQGLQFLFEYFSETQRNKGNFPGRFSGRQFSNSRSEMNVSTLELGDSALYLCASSQSGIAKNIQYFGAGTRLSVL.

The CDR3 bases are TGTGCCAGCAGCCGCGGGCCCCTTGGCTATCAGCCCCAGCATTTT. Translating gives CASSRGPLGYQPQHF. The rearrangement joins TRBV7-2 to TRBJ1-5; D uncertain. The V gene lost 5 bases and the J gene lost 5 bases, with 16 bases spanning the gap. CDR3 length: 15 residues. Germline V lookup: CDR1 SGHTA, CDR2 FQGNSA.

V gene TRBV2 combines with J gene TRBJ1-6; maybe TRBD1 (5 bases). The CDR3 is made up of 15 amino acids. The V end was cut by 7 bases, the J end by 5 bases, with 15 bases between. Per the germline V gene, CDR1 is SNHLY and CDR2 is FYNNEI. The CDR3 bases are TGTGCCAGCACCGCGCTGACAGTAAATAATTCACCCCTCCACTTT. Protein product: CASTALTVNNSPLHF.

The chain uses TRBV9 and TRBJ1-2; D may be TRBD1 (5 bases). In germline, CDR1 is SGDLS, CDR2 YYNGEE. This CDR3 spans 16 amino acids. V was pared by 4 bases and J by 4 bases, with 20 bases between. In DNA, the CDR3 is TGTGCCAGCAGCCCCGGTGGGGCTAGACAAGTCTATGGCTACACCTTC. Amino acid sequence: CASSPGGARQVYGYTF.

The J gene is TRBJ1-5, the V gene TRBV27; 8 bases fit TRBD1. The CDR3 length is 13 residues. Germline values: CDR1 MNHEY, CDR2 SMNVEV (reference sequence). Trimming removed 4 bases from V and 7 bases from J; junction bases left unmatched: 3. DNA for the CDR3: TGTGCCAGCAGTTCACGACAGGGGCAGCCCCAGCATTTT. Its translation is CASSSRQGQPQHF.

This rearrangement joins TRBV29-1 to TRBJ1-1, with 10 bases matching TRBD1. Germline V lookup: CDR1 SQVTM, CDR2 ANQGSEA. V trimming: 7 bases; J trimming: 3 bases; junction bases outside the gene matches: 8. CDR3 length: 14 residues. The DNA of the CDR3 is TGCAGCGCTGGGCTGGGACAGGGGCACACTGAAGCTTTCTTT. This codes for CSAGLGQGHTEAFF.

This rearrangement joins TRBV6-1 to TRBJ1-2; TRBD1 agrees at 10 bases. Looked up from germline, CDR1 is MNHNS and CDR2 is SASEGT. This CDR3 spans 18 amino acids. With V trimmed by 3 bases and J by 7 bases, 17 bases remained unmatched. The CDR3 is CASSEGSGTGVIRSGYTF. The DNA of the CDR3 is TGTGCCAGCAGTGAGGGGTCGGGGACAGGGGTGATCCGTAGTGGCTACACCTTC.

The chain carries TRBV18 and TRBJ1-2; D possibly corresponds to TRBD1 (5 bases). This CDR3 is built from 15 residues. Trimming shortened V by 4 bases and J by 5 bases, and 17 bases separated the two germline ends. Per the germline V gene, CDR1 is KGHSH and CDR2 is LQKENI. The DNA for the CDR3 is TGTGCCAGCTCACGAGGGACTCCCCTGGCGTATGGCTACACCTTC. Protein: CASSRGTPLAYGYTF.

This chain uses TRBV7-2 with TRBJ1-3; D not certain. Trimming left V 0 bases short and J 4 bases short, with 7 bases between. There are 14 residues in the CDR3. In germline, CDR1 is SGHTA, CDR2 FQGNSA. The chain's CDR3 is CASSLAASGNTIYF. The CDR3 nucleotides are TGTGCCAGCAGCTTAGCCGCCTCGGGAAACACCATATATTTT.

The table lists this clone with a count of one. Within the sample, other DNA sequences also encode this same CDR3. V is TRBV28 and J is TRBJ1-5; D not certain. From germline, CDR1 is MDHEN and CDR2 SYDVKM. The CDR3 has 12 amino acids. Trimming removed 5 bases at V and 7 bases at J, with 9 bases between. The CDR3 protein is CASSRGSQPQHF. The CDR3 DNA reads TGTGCCAGCAGTCGAGGGTCCCAGCCCCAGCATTTT. Based on the CDR3 plus reference TRBV28 and TRBJ1-5, the full variable domain is DVKVTQSSRYLVKRTGEKVFLECVQDMDHENMFWYRQDPGLGLRLIYFSYDVKMKEKGDIPEGYSVSREKKERFSLILESASTNQTSMYLCASSRGSQPQHFGDGTRLSIL.

The V and J genes are TRBV19 and TRBJ2-1; 7 bases fit TRBD2. Trimming removed 5 bases from V and 3 bases from J; junction bases left unmatched: 10. This CDR3 contains 16 residues. Germline values: CDR1 LNHDA, CDR2 SQIVND (reference sequence). For the CDR3, the DNA is TGTGCCAGTAGTCGAGTAGGACTAGAGGGCTACAATGAGCAGTTCTTC. Its translation: CASSRVGLEGYNEQFF.

The chain is built from TRBV7-8 and TRBJ2-3, with D perhaps matching TRBD2 (6 bases). CDR3 size: 17 residues. Germline assignment: CDR1 SGHVS and CDR2 FQNEAQ. The ends were cut back, 1 base at V and 5 bases at J, with 19 bases in the middle. CDR3 in DNA: TGTGCCAGCAGCTTAGATGCGGCGGGAAACGGGGTAGATACGCAGTATTTT. Residues: CASSLDAAGNGVDTQYF. Looking up the rest from reference TRBV7-8 and TRBJ2-3 gives the full variable domain: GAGVSQSPRYKVAKRGQDVALRCDPISGHVSLFWYQQALGQGPEFLTYFQNEAQLDKSGLPSDRFFAERPEGSVSTLKIQRTQQEDSAVYLCASSLDAAGNGVDTQYFGPGTRLTVL.

V and J are TRBV5-1 and TRBJ2-5; unclear D gene. The CDR3 runs to 11 residues. CDR1 SGHRS and CDR2 YFSETQ come from the germline V gene. The V gene lost 0 bases and the J gene lost 9 bases, with 6 bases spanning the gap. The CDR3 spells CASSLGSAQYF. In DNA, the CDR3 is TGCGCCAGCAGCTTGGGGTCAGCCCAGTACTTC.

This chain uses TRBV23-1 with TRBJ1-1, with D hard to call. TRBV23-1 is known as an ORF, though its function is uncertain. This CDR3 region has 15 residues. Trimming stripped 1 base from V and 3 bases from J, with 12 bases between. CDR3 residues: CASSQWSTEDTEAFF. The CDR3 bases are TGCGCCAGCAGTCAATGGTCTACCGAGGACACTGAAGCTTTCTTT.

The V call is TRBV5-5, the J call TRBJ1-3; D not certain. Trimming stripped 6 bases from V and 4 bases from J, with 8 bases between. The CDR3 loop spans 12 amino acids. Germline CDR1 and CDR2: SGHKS and YYEKEE (reference sequence). CDR3 residues: CASTSEGNTIYF. The CDR3 region has the DNA TGTGCCAGCACCTCGGAGGGAAACACCATATATTTT.